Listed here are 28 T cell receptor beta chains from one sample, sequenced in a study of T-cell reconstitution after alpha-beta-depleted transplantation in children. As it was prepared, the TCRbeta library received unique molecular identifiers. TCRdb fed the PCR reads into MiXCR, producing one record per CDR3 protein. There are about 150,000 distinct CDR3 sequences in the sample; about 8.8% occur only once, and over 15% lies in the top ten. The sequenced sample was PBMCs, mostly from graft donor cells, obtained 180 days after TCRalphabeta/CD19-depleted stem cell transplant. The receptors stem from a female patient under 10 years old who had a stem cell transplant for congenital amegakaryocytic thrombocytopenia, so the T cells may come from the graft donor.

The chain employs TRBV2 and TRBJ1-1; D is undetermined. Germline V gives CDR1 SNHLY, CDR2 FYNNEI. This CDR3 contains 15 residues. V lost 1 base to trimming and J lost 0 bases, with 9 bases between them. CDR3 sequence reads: CASSEEESLNTEAFF. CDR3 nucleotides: TGTGCCAGCAGTGAAGAGGAGAGCCTGAACACTGAAGCTTTCTTT.

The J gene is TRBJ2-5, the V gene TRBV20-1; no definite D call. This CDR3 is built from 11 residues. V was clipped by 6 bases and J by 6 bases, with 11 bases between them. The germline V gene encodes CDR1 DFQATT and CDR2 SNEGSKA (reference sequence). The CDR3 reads CSATPTQTQYF. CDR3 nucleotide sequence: TGCAGTGCAACCCCCACCCAGACCCAGTACTTC.

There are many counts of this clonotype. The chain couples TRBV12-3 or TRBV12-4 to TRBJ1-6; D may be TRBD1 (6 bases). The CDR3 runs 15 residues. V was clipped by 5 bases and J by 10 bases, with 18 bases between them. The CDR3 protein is CASSALQGAVSPLHF. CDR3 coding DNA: TGTGCCAGCAGTGCCCTACAGGGTGCGGTCTCACCCCTCCACTTT.

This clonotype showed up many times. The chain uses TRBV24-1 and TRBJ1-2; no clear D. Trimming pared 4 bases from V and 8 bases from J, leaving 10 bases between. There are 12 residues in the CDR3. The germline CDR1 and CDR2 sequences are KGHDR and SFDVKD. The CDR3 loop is CATSDAARGYTF. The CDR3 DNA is TGTGCCACCAGTGACGCGGCCAGGGGCTACACCTTC.

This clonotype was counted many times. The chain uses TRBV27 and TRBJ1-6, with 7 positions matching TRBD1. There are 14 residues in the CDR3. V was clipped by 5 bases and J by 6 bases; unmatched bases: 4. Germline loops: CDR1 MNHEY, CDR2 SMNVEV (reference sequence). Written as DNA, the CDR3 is TGTGCCAGCAGTAGACGGGACAGTAATTCACCCCTCCACTTT. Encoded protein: CASSRRDSNSPLHF.

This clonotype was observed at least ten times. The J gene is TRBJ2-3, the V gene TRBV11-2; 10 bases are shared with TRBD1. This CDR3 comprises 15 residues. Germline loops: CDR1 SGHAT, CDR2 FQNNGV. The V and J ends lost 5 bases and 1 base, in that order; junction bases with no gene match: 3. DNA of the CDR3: TGTGCCAGCAGCCGCGACAGGGGGCGCACAGATACGCAGTATTTT. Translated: CASSRDRGRTDTQYF.

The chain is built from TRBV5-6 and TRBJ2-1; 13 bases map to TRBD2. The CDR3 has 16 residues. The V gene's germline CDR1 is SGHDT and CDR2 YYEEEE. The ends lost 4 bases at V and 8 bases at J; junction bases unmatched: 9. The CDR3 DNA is TGTGCCAGCAGCCTGGGCGGTGGACTAGCGGGAGATGAGCAGTTCTTC. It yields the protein CASSLGGGLAGDEQFF. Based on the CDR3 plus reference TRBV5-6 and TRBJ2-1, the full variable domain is DAGVTQSPTHLIKTRGQQVTLRCSPKSGHDTVSWYQQALGQGPQFIFQYYEEEERQRGNFPDRFSGHQFPNYSSELNVNALLLGDSALYLCASSLGGGLAGDEQFFGPGTRLTVL.

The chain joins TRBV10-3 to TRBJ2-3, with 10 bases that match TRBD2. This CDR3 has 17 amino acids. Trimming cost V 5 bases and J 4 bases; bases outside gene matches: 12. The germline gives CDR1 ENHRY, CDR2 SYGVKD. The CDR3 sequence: CAISYEAGGTGADTQYF. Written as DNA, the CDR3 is TGTGCCATCAGTTATGAAGCGGGAGGGACTGGCGCAGATACGCAGTATTTT.

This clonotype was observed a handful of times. The CDR3 loop is CASSYGGRARGANVLTF. The DNA for the CDR3 is TGTGCCAGCAGCTACGGGGGAAGGGCGAGGGGGGCCAACGTCCTGACTTTC. The genes are TRBV9 and TRBJ2-6; perhaps TRBD2 as D (6 bases). V shed 4 bases and J shed 4 bases, with 18 bases lying between them. Per the germline V gene, CDR1 is SGDLS and CDR2 is YYNGEE. This CDR3 region has 17 residues. The full variable domain, completed using reference TRBV9 and TRBJ2-6, is DSGVTQTPKHLITATGQRVTLRCSPRSGDLSVYWYQQSLDQGLQFLIQYYNGEERAKGNILERFSAQQFPDLHSELNLSSLELGDSALYFCASSYGGRARGANVLTFGAGSRLTVL.

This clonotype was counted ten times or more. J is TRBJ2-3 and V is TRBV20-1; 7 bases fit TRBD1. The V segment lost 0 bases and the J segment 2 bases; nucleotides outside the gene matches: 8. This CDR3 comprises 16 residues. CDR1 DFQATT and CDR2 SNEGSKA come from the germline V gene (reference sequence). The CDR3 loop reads CSARDRPDRYTDTQYF. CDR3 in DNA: TGCAGTGCTAGAGATCGGCCGGACAGGTACACAGATACGCAGTATTTT.

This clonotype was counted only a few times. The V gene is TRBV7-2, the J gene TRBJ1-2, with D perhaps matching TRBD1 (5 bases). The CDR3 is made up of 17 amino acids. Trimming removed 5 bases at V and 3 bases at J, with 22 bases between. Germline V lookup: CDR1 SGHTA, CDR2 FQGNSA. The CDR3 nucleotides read TGTGCCAGCAGCCCTAGGATGGGACCGCTTTGGTACTATGGCTACACCTTC. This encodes CASSPRMGPLWYYGYTF.

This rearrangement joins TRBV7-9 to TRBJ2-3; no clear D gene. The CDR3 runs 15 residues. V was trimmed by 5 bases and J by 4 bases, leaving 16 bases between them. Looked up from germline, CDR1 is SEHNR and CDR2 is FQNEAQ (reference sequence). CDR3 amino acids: CASSPRITFPDTQYF. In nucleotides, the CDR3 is TGTGCCAGCAGCCCCCGAATCACTTTCCCAGATACGCAGTATTTT. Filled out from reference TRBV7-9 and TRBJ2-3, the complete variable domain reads DTGVSQNPRHKITKRGQNVTFRCDPISEHNRLYWYRQTLGQGPEFLTYFQNEAQLEKSRLLSDRFSAERPKGSFSTLEIQRTEQGDSAMYLCASSPRITFPDTQYFGPGTRLTVL.

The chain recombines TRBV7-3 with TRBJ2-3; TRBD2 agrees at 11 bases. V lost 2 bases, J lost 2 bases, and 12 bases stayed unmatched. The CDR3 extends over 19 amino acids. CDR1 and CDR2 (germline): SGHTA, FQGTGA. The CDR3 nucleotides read TGTGCCAGCAGCTTACGGGGCGTCGGGACTAGCGGTTTCACAGATACGCAGTATTTT. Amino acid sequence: CASSLRGVGTSGFTDTQYF.

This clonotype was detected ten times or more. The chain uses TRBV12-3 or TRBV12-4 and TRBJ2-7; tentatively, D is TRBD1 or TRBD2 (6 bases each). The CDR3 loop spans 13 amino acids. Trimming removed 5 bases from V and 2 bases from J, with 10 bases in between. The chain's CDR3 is CASSPGGAYEQYF. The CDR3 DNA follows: TGTGCCAGCAGTCCCGGGGGCGCCTACGAGCAGTACTTC.

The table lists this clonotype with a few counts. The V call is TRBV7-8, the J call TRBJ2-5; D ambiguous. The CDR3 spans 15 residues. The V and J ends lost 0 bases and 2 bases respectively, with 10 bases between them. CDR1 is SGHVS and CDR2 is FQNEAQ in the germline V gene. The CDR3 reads CASSLAAMGQETQYF. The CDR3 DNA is TGTGCCAGCAGCTTAGCGGCAATGGGGCAAGAGACCCAGTACTTC.

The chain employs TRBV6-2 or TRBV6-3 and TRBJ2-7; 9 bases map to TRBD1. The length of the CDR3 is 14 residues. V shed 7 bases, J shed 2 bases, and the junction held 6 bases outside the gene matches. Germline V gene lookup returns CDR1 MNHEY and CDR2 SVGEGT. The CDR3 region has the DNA TGTGCCAGCAAAAGGACAGGGGCCCCCTACGAGCAGTACTTC. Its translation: CASKRTGAPYEQYF.

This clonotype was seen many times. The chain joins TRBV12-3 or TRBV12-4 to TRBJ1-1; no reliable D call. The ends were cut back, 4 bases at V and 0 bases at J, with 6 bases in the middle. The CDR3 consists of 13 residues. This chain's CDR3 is CASSSEVNTEAFF. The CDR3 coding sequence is TGTGCCAGCAGTTCCGAGGTGAACACTGAAGCTTTCTTT.

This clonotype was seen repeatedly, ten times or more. In DNA form, the CDR3 reads TGTGCCAGCAGCGCCATACAGGAGAACACTGAAGCTTTCTTT. Protein: CASSAIQENTEAFF. This chain links TRBV7-2 with TRBJ1-1, with D possibly matching TRBD1 (5 bases). Germline assignment: CDR1 SGHTA and CDR2 FQGNSA. This CDR3 comprises 14 residues. Between the trimmed V and J ends, which lost 5 bases and 1 base, there was a span of 11 bases.

In DNA form, the CDR3 reads TGTGCCACCAGTGATTTGTCCGGAGATACGCAGTATTTT. Translating it yields CATSDLSGDTQYF. The chain is built from TRBV24-1 and TRBJ2-3; D is uncertain. This CDR3 spans 13 amino acids. The germline V gene encodes CDR1 KGHDR and CDR2 SFDVKD. Trimming took off 0 bases at V and 5 bases at J, with 5 bases between the two ends.

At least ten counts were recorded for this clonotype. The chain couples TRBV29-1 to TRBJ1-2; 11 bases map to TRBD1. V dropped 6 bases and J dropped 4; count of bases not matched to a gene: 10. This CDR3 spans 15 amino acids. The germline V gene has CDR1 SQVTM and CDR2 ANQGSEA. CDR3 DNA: TGCAGCGTCGAACGGACAGGGGGCAACCCCTATGGCTACACCTTC. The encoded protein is CSVERTGGNPYGYTF. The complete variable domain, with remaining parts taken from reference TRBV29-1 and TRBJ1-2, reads SAVISQKPSRDICQRGTSLTIQCQVDSQVTMMFWYRQQPGQSLTLIATANQGSEATYESGFVIDKFPISRPNLTFSTLTVSNMSPEDSSIYLCSVERTGGNPYGYTFGSGTRLTVV.

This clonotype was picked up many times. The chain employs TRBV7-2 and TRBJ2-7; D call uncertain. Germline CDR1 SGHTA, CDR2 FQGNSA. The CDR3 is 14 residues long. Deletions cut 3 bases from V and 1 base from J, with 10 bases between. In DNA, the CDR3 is TGTGCCAGCAGCTTCGCTTCCAGATCCTACGAGCAGTACTTC. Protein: CASSFASRSYEQYF.

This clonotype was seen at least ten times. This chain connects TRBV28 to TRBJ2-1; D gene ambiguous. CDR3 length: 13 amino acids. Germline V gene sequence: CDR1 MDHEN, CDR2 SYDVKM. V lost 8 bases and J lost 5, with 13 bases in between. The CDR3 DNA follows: TGTGCCAGCTTCGTGGGTCTTAACAATGAGCAGTTCTTC. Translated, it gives CASFVGLNNEQFF.

The CDR3 sequence is CASSKTEYSAIQETQYF. The CDR3 nucleotides read TGTGCCAGCAGTAAAACCGAATACAGTGCCATCCAAGAGACCCAGTACTTC. J is TRBJ2-5 and V is TRBV6-1; no definite D call. The germline V gene encodes CDR1 MNHNS and CDR2 SASEGT. V lost 5 bases and J 1 base, leaving 20 bases between the germline ends. This CDR3 has 17 residues.

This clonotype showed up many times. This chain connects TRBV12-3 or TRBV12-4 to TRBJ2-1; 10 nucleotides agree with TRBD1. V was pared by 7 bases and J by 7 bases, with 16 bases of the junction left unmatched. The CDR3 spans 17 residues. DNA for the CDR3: TGTGCCAGCACCCGACCCCGGGACAGGGGATTAAGGAATGAGCAGTTCTTC. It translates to CASTRPRDRGLRNEQFF.

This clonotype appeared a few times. This CDR3 reads CASSRDRGPFNEQFF. In nucleotides, the CDR3 is TGTGCCAGCAGCCGCGACAGGGGGCCCTTTAATGAGCAGTTCTTC. This chain uses TRBV6-2 or TRBV6-3 with TRBJ2-1, with 10 bases lining up with TRBD1. The CDR3 contains 15 residues. Germline CDR1 is MNHEY and CDR2 is SVGEGT. The V and J ends lost 6 bases and 7 bases, in that order; junction bases with no gene match: 9.

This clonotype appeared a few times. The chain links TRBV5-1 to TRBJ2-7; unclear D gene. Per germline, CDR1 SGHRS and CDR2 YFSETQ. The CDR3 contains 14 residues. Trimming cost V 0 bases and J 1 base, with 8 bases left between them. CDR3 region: CASSLVGDSYEQYF. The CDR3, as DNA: TGCGCCAGCAGCTTGGTTGGGGATTCCTACGAGCAGTACTTC.

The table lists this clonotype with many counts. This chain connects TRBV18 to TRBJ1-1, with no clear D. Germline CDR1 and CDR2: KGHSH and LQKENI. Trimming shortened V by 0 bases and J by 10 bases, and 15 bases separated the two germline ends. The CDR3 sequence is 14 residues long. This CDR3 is CASSPPLRVGVAFF. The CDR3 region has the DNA TGTGCCAGCTCACCACCGCTTAGGGTTGGGGTAGCTTTCTTT.

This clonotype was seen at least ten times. The CDR3 sequence: CASSWRENSYNEQFF. The CDR3 nucleotides read TGCGCCAGCAGCTGGCGGGAGAACTCCTACAATGAGCAGTTCTTC. This chain links TRBV5-1 with TRBJ2-1, with 7 bases matching TRBD2. The germline CDR1 and CDR2 sequences are SGHRS and YFSETQ. Trimming at V came to 3 bases and at J to 0 bases, leaving 3 bases not matched to a gene. This CDR3 spans 15 amino acids.